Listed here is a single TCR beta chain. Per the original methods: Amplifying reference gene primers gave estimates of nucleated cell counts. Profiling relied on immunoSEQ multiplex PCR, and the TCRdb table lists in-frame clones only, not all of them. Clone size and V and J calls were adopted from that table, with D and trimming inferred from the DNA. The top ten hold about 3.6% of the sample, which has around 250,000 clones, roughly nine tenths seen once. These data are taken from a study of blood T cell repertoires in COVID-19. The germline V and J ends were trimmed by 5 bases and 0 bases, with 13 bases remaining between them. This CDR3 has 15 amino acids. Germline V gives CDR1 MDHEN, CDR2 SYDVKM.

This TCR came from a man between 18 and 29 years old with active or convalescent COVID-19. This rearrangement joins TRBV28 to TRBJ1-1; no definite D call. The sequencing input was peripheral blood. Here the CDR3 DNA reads TGTGCCAGCAGTGTCCATTATACGGTGAACACTGAAGCTTTCTTT. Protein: CASSVHYTVNTEAFF.